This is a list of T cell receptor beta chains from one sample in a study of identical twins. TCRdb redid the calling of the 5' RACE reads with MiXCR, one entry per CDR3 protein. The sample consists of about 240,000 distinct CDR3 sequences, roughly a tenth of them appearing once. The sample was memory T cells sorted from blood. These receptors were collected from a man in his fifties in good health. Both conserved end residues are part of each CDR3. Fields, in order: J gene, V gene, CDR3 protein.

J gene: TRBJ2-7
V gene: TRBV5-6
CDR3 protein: CASRSAGGVDEQYF

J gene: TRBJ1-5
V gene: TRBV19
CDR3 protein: CASSIFLDRNNQPQHF

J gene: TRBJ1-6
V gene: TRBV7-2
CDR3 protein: CASSYDSFLNSPLHF

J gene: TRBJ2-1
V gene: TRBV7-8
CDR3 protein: CASAHGGGLYNEQFF

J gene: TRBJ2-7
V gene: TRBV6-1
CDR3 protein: CAIRKGAGSYEQYF

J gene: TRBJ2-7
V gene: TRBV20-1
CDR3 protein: CSARPGDRHGYEQYF

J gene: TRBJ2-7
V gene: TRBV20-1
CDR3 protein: CSAGDASYYEQYF

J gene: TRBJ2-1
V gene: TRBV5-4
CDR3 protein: CASSGQAGGDEQFF

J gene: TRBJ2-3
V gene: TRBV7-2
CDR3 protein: CASSHGDRKDTQYF

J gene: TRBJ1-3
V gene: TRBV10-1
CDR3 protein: CASRSDSSGNTIYF

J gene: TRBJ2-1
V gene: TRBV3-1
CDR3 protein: CASSQVDGRSYNEQFF

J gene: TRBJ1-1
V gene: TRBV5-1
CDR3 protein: CASSSTQGAEAFF

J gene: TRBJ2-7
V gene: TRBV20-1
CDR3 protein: CSARATFPPYEQYF

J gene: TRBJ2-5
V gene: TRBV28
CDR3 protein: CASSSPQGRAETQYF

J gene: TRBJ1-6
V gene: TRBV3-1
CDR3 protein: CASTFGTGKSPLHF

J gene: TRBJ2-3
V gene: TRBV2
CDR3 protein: CASTEEGTSTDTQYF

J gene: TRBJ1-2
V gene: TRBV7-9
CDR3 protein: CASTESGGAHGYTF

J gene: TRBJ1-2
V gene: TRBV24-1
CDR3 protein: CATSPGQGFGYGYTF

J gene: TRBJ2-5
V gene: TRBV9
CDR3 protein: CASSETSGQETQYF

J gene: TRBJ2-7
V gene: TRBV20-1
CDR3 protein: CSAVKTGTYEQYF

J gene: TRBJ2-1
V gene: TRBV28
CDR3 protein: CASSLSRGSYHRYNEQFF

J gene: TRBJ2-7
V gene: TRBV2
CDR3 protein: CASKDPGSGYF

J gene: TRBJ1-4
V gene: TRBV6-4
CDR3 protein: CASRRVGHSANEKLFF

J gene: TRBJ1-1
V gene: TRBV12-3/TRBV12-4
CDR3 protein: CASSFGGPHTEAFF

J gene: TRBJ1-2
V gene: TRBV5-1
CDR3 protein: CASSPSGDYGYTF

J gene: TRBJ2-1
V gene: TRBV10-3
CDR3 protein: CAINRGGGLVDNEQFF

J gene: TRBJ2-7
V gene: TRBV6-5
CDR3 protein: CASRLGGSYEQYF

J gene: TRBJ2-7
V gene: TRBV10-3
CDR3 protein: CASRAGAGYEQYF

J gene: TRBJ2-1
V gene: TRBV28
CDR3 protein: CASSASGRTHNEQFF

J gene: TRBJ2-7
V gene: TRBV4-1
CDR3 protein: CASSQGGGLGKLEQYF

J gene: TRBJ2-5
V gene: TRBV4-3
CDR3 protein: CASSHTLAGVSETQYF

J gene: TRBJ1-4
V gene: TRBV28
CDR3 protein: CASQGGRYEKLFF